The present T cell receptor (beta chain) was sequenced within a study of CD8+ T cells in alopecia areata. cDNA prepared by RNA extraction and subsequent reverse transcription served as the template for sequencing. Measured with immunoSEQ multiplex PCR; TCRdb has only the in-frame clones, and not every one. The repertoire holds about 180,000 clones, with less than 80% as singletons. The ends were cut back, 7 bases at V and 0 bases at J, with 9 bases in the middle. Germline values: CDR1 SNHLY, CDR2 FYNNEI. The CDR3 sequence is 13 residues long. The receptor was derived from a human donor with alopecia areata. The V gene is TRBV2, the J gene TRBJ2-5; no clear D gene. Sequencing was performed on CD8+ T cells sorted from blood, taken at week 0. CDR3 sequence (DNA): TGTGCCAGCAAAGCAGGCCACCAAGAGACCCAGTACTTC. Translating it yields CASKAGHQETQYF.